The T cell receptor (beta chain) under discussion was sequenced for a study of CD8+ T cells in alopecia areata. Background on the study: Treated patients received oral tofacitinib, 5 to 10 mg twice daily. Study observations and caveats: Researchers report lesional scalp, most notably alopecia totalis/universalis, outstripped normal scalp in clonality. Tissue-resident alphabeta T cells belonging to normal skin likewise get sequenced within scalp specimens.

This clone appeared a few times. No antigen is known for it. Collection of lesional scalp punch biopsies and peripheral blood was performed in alopecia areata patients. Extraction of RNA preceded its reverse transcription into cDNA, which served as the sequencing template. Libraries were prepared by immunoSEQ multiplex PCR; TCRdb keeps only in-frame clonotypes and omits some of them. The table lists 80,000 to 100,000 clones, around 44% of them singletons, with approximately 0.79% in the top ten. V was shortened by 4 bases and J by 3 bases, with 12 bases between the two germline ends. The length of the CDR3 is 14 residues. The germline gives CDR1 SQVTM, CDR2 ANQGSEA.

This receptor was obtained from a human donor with alopecia areata. The V and J genes are TRBV29-1 and TRBJ2-2, with a tentative D call TRBD2 (7 bases). The sequencing input was CD4+ T cells sorted from blood. The CDR3 spells CSVGGGAYTGELFF. CDR3 sequence (DNA): TGCAGCGTTGGTGGGGGGGCTTACACCGGGGAGCTGTTTTTT.